The present TCR beta chain was sequenced within a study of blood T cell repertoires in COVID-19. The wider study: Acute and convalescent COVID-19 specimens originated in the United States, Italy and Spain. PBMCs, B-cell-depleted T cells, or T cells were the source of the cDNA or gDNA that made up the material.

Germline loops: CDR1 MNHEY, CDR2 SVGAGI. The CDR3 spans 12 residues. V lost 6 bases and J lost 8, with 10 bases in between. In the original analysis: Quantification of nucleated cells was approximated via reference gene primer amplification. Profiling relied on immunoSEQ multiplex PCR, and the TCRdb table lists in-frame clones only, not all of them. V, J and clone size are taken as reported in that table, and D and trimming were inferred from the DNA itself. The sample yields 200,000 to 250,000 clones, 65% to 90% seen once. The sequence came from a woman aged 45-65 years with acute or convalescent COVID-19. The genes are TRBV6-5 and TRBJ2-2, with a possible D match to TRBD1 (5 bases). Sequencing used peripheral blood. CDR3 sequence reads: CASSRATGELFF. In nucleotides, the CDR3 is TGTGCCAGCAGCAGGGCCACGGGGGAGCTGTTTTTT.